This TCR beta chain stems from a study of T cells after yellow fever vaccination (dated by TCRdb to between 2017 and 2020). Regarding the study in general: The SMART-Seq v4 Ultra Low Input RNA kit was used to prepare libraries from fractions with low cell numbers. To track T-cell clones before and after primary and booster YFV17D yellow fever vaccination, bulk TCR alpha and beta repertoires were sequenced longitudinally. Blood samples were taken at several timepoints before and after primary and secondary immunization, and bulk PBMC replicates and cell subsets were isolated. Two healthy male donors, one aged 18 to 29 and one aged 30 to 40 years, made up the cohort.

The intended sense of this specimen's treatment or condition label: live attenuated yellow fever vaccine strain. PBMCs were isolated from peripheral blood using a standard Ficoll-Paque protocol. Dynabeads CD4 and CD8 positive selection kits were used to isolate CD4 and CD8 T-cell fractions. TriZol was used to extract RNA from bulk PBMCs, CD4 and CD8 fractions, and dextramer-positive and dextramer-negative fractions. This clonotype was counted many times. It lacks a known antigen. No much larger clone exists at a distance of one base, and base qualities are not known. The CDR3 holds 14 amino acids from the cysteine to the phenylalanine. Only the CDR3 region is kept as DNA, spanning 42 bases read in frame from base 1. The germline V gene encodes CDR1 SGHRS and CDR2 YFSETQ. V is pared back by 2 bases and J by 0 bases, with 9 bases lying between the germline termini. The full study reports these points: After the booster, most clones that had expanded after primary vaccination were detected again (almost 97% of CD4 and around nine tenths of CD8), suggesting broad maintenance of memory. FACS-sorted repertoires could contain abundant contaminating clonotypes from the bulk population, so computational filtering was required. A small share of clonotypes occurred in both CD4 and CD8 compartments, likely arising from convergent recombination. The secondary T-cell response was weaker than the primary response but faster, peaking on day 5 instead of day 15. Because only a couple of donors were included in the study, the extent to which the findings can be generalized is limited.

TCR cDNA was synthesized by 5'RACE template switching, through which a universal primer site and unique molecular identifiers were introduced. Priming of cDNA synthesis was performed from both the TCR alpha and TCR beta constant segments. Library amplification used two PCR steps, and the second PCR step added sample barcodes and sequencing adapters. Libraries were sequenced on Illumina HiSeq 2500 (2x100 bp) or NovaSeq (2x150 bp). As for the authors' bioinformatics: Demultiplexing of reads and collapsing into UMI consensus sequences were performed with MIGEC, and V(D)J alignment was carried out with MiXCR. Using edgeR on replicate PBMC samples, clonotypes were called vaccine-responding if FDR was below 0.01 and the log2 fold change was above 5 up to day 15. Each bulk clonotype was labeled CD4 or CD8 based on which sequenced repertoire, CD4 or CD8, contained the clonotype at higher abundance. The raw public data were reprocessed by TCRdb itself: fastp quality trimming at Q25, MiXCR clonotype calling, in-frame beta chains only. Every distinct CDR3 protein forms one entry, paired with its most common genes and DNA. The V and J calls, along with clone size, are taken from TCRdb and not from the paper's own processing. This sample gives roughly 27,000 distinct CDR3 sequences in total; more than 5% of them show up just once. The ten most abundant clones make up more than 40% of the sample.

This clonotype was sampled from a man aged 30-40 years who received the YFV17D yellow fever vaccine. The material was CD8+ T cells sorted from PBMCs, obtained 10 days after the yellow fever booster vaccination. The sequence is built from TRBV5-1 and TRBJ2-7; matching of 6 bases hints at TRBD1 as the D gene. The CDR3: CASSFTGFSYEQYF. The DNA reads TGCGCCAGCAGCTTTACAGGGTTCTCCTACGAGCAGTACTTC.